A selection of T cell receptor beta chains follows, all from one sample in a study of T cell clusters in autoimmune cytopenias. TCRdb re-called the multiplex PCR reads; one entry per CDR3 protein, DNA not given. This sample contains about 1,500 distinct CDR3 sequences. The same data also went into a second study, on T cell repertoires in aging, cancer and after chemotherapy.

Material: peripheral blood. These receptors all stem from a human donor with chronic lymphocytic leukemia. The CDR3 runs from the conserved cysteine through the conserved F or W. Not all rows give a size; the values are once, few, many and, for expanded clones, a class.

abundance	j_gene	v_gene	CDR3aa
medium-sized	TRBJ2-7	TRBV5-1	CASSPETGTASYEQYF
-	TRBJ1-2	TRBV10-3	CAIRQPTNYGYTF
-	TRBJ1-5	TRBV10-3	CAISERGAEQPQHF
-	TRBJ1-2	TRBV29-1	CSVDGRGRDYGYTF
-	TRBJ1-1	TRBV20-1	CSARRGLFEQTEAFF
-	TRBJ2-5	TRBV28	CASSLFAAGGLQETQYF
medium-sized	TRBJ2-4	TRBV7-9	CASSPAGEAVKNIQYF
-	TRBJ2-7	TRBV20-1	CSLGRSGGFVEQYF
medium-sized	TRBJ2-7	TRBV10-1	CASSEATAGGYEQYF
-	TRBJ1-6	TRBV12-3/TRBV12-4	CASSWGSYNSPLHF
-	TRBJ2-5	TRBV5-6	CASTAPSGTQYF
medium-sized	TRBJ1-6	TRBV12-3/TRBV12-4	CASSLVQGDSPLHF
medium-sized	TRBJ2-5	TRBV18	CASSPPAHETQYF
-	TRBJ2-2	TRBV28	CASSPTGGTTGELFF
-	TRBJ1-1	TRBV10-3	CATKTGGNTEAFF
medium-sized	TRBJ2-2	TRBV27	CASRPLAGVGRELFF
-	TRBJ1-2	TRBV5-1	CASSLEPKEGYTF
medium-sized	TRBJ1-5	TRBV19	CASSMVGQSNQPQHF
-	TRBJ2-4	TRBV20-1	CSAPTGNIQYF
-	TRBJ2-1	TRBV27	CASRRLAGLNEQFF
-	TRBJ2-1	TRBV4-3	CASSQGNRGLSDEQFF
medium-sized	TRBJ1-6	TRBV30	CAWRRTVNNSPLHF
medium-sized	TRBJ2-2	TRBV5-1	CASSLDSANTGELFF
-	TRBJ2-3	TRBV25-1	CASSASGGNTQYF
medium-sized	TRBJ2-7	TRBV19	CASSMGDGISYEQYF
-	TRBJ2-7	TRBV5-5	CASSQAPSVGAYEQYF
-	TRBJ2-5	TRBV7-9	CASSQDATRRETQYF
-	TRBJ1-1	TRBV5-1	CASSSGGLVGTEAFF
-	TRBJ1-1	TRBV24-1	CATSATGAHTEAFF
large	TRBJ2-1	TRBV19	CASSTRTEQFF
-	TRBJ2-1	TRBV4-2	CASRLAGGSYNEQFF
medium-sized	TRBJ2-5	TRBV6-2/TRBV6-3	CASTTSLYRQETQYF
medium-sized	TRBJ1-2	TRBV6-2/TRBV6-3	CASSYASGRTNYGYTF
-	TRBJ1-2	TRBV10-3	CAISSGQGGYGYTF
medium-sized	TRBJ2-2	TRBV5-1	CASSPTGRETGELFF
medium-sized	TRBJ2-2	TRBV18	CASSPYRLNRGQAGELFF
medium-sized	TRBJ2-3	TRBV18	CASSPGTGVLRTDTQYF
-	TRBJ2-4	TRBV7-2	CASSFSGNIQYF
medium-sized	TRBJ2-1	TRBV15	CATSSLQDYNEQFF
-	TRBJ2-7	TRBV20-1	CSANGGGYYEQYF
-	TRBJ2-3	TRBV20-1	CSARVPERGGDTQYF
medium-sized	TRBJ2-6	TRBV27	CASSYWGKWGRGSGANVLTF
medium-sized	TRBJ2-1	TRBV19	CATGGGGSYNEQFF
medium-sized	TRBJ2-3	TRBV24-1	CATSPSPGTGGDTQYF
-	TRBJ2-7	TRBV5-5	CASSAGTSSYEQYF
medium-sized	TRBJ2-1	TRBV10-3	CAISEGAYNEQFF
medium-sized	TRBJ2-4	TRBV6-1	CASSEAAKVFLAKNIQYF
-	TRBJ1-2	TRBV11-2	CASSQLGQNYGYTF